This T cell receptor beta chain was observed in a study of beta chain features in type 1 diabetes. General study findings and limits: A moderate, significant TCRB CDR3 shortening appeared in type 1 diabetes across four CD4+ subsets.

This CDR3 contains 14 residues. Germline V gene sequence: CDR1 SGHDN, CDR2 FVKESK. Trimming left V 5 bases short and J 4 bases short, with 14 bases between. The investigators reverse transcribed all of the isolated RNA, so they sequenced expressed TCRB transcripts. Method: immunoSEQ multiplex PCR; TCRdb's copy keeps in-frame clones and lacks some. The data hold a few hundred thousand clones, with roughly 9.8% observed a single time. There are a few counts of this clone. The antigen remains unidentified. The V and J genes are TRBV14 and TRBJ2-5, with D possibly being TRBD1 or TRBD2 (6 bases each). This receptor was identified in a man aged 25-45 years with type 1 diabetes. Sequenced material: central memory CD4+ T cells from blood. CDR3 amino acids: CASSSPGGRETQYF. In nucleotides, the CDR3 is TGTGCCAGCAGCTCCCCCGGGGGCCGAGAGACCCAGTACTTC.